One T cell receptor (beta chain) is described in this entry. Its antigen is still unknown. This entry belongs to a study of T cell responses to AZD1222 COVID-19 vaccine. Assay: immunoSEQ multiplex PCR; the TCRdb copy retains only in-frame clones and omits some. The sample lists about 120,000 clones, 89% seen once, with 1.5% to 1.7% in the top ten. Germline V CDR1 and CDR2: SGDLS, YYNGEE. With 3 bases removed from V and 7 bases from J, the gap between germline ends came to 10 bases. The CDR3 consists of 12 residues. Study outcomes and limitations: Spike-specific TCR breadth and depth grew following two AZD1222 doses.

The rearrangement joins TRBV9 to TRBJ1-2; D remains unclear. Sequenced material: peripheral blood, taken on day 0 of AZD1222 vaccination. This TCR was sampled from an adult in good health. CDR3 nucleotides: TGTGCCAGCAGCGAGGGAGGTCGTGGCTACACCTTC. This codes for CASSEGGRGYTF.